Shown below are 3 T cell receptor beta chains from a single sample sequenced in a study of CD8 T cells in ankylosing spondylitis. One entry per CDR3 protein results from TCRdb running MiXCR on the 5' RACE reads. The table lists 220,000 or so distinct CDR3 sequences, 15% to 20% of them singletons, with about 42% in the top ten. Study-wide results and caveats: A TCR beta motif made of under 10 highly homologous variants seemed typical of ankylosing spondylitis blood.

Their recognized antigens are unknown. Sequencing used blood, either unsorted or a sorted T cell fraction (not recorded which). The origin of the receptors is a male donor with ankylosing spondylitis.

The chain recombines TRBV4-3 with TRBJ2-7, with D hard to call. The V gene lost 2 bases and the J gene lost 6 bases, with 11 bases spanning the gap. There are 13 residues in the CDR3. In germline, CDR1 is LGHNA, CDR2 YSLEER. This CDR3 is CASSQTGFGEQYF. In DNA, the CDR3 is TGCGCCAGCAGCCAAACCGGGTTTGGCGAGCAGTACTTC.

This chain connects TRBV6-1 to TRBJ2-3; possibly TRBD1 for D (5 bases). Germline CDR1 reads MNHNS; CDR2 reads SASEGT. CDR3 length: 15 residues. V lost 8 bases and J 2 bases, leaving 17 bases between the germline ends. The CDR3 reads CASGLGRAATDTQYF. CDR3 DNA sequence: TGTGCCAGCGGGCTCGGCAGGGCCGCCACAGATACGCAGTATTTT.

In its sample, this clonotype was seen a few times. This rearrangement joins TRBV20-1 to TRBJ2-1; 8 bases match TRBD2. Per the germline V gene, CDR1 is DFQATT and CDR2 is SNEGSKA (reference sequence). The CDR3 length is 13 residues. With V trimmed by 6 bases and J by 9 bases, 10 bases remained unmatched. CDR3 coding DNA: TGCAGTGCCGGGGGGGAGGGTGGCGGTGAGCAGTTCTTC. This gives the protein CSAGGEGGGEQFF.